This T cell receptor (beta chain) was sequenced in a study of T cell changes during pregnancy in multiple sclerosis. Some clones are missing from TCRdb's copy, which holds only in-frame ones; the method was immunoSEQ multiplex PCR. In the table there are approximately 74,000 clones, 85% to 95% of which are singletons. This clone was seen a single time. Germline lookup yields CDR1 SGHRS and CDR2 YFSETQ. CDR3 length equals 19 residues. V was pared by 4 bases and J by 5 bases, with 17 bases of the junction left unmatched. The sample here was peripheral blood, taken before pregnancy. The rearrangement links TRBV5-1 to TRBJ2-2; 10 bases line up with TRBD2. The TCR was taken from a female donor with multiple sclerosis, enrolled in a pregnancy study. In DNA, the CDR3 is TGCGCCAGCAGCCCCCCCAGGGGGCTAGCGGGAGACGGAACCGGGGAGCTGTTTTTT. This gives the protein CASSPPRGLAGDGTGELFF.